This T cell receptor (beta chain) is drawn from a study of OX40 agonist ivuxolimab in advanced cancers. Study summary: An agonistic human IgG2 monoclonal antibody against OX40 (CD134) was given. General study points: The CD4+ and CD8+ T cells in the blood had expanded clonally by week 6 at 0.1 to 3.0 mg/kg.

This CDR3 comprises 12 residues. Per germline, CDR1 SGHNT and CDR2 YYREEE (reference sequence). The ends were cut back, 0 bases at V and 7 bases at J, with 5 bases in the middle. Points on this clone: Its target is unknown.

The data were produced by immunoSEQ multiplex PCR, yet TCRdb's version contains in-frame clones alone and is incomplete. The table lists some 14,000 clones, more than 65% of them singletons. The chain links TRBV5-4 to TRBJ2-1; no clear D. The source is an adult with an advanced solid tumor such as melanoma, head and neck, liver or kidney cancer. The specimen comprised CD4+ or CD8+ T cells sorted from blood, sampled in a trial of the OX40 agonist ivuxolimab. The CDR3 nucleotides are TGTGCCAGCAGCTTGGGTGTAAATGAGCAGTTCTTC. This encodes CASSLGVNEQFF.